The present entry profiles one T cell receptor (beta chain) with its context. Its antigen is not known. Each and every patient relapsed after autologous stem cell transplantation, and patients got differing brentuximab vedotin exposure. Reported best responses ranged across complete response, partial response or progressive disease. This sample was taken from a study of PD-1 blockade in classical Hodgkin lymphoma. The study's findings and limits: The baseline diversity of complete responders showed similarity to that of newly diagnosed patients. By cycle point C4D1, TCR diversity had risen significantly in CD4+ cells (but not CD8+ cells).

V lost 4 bases to trimming and J lost 0 bases; unmatched junction nucleotides: 3. CDR3 length equals 15 residues. The germline CDR1 and CDR2 sequences are PRHDT and FYEKMQ (reference sequence). Clones were read by immunoSEQ multiplex PCR, and TCRdb kept only the in-frame ones, dropping some. The sample has more than 25,000 clones; less than 75% are singletons. The sequence was obtained from a human donor with classical Hodgkin lymphoma. This chain joins TRBV13 and TRBJ2-7; 10 nucleotides agree with TRBD1. The sequences come from peripheral blood mononuclear cells (PBMCs), collected before the second cycle of nivolumab. The CDR3 spells CASSSRQGASYEQYF. CDR3 DNA sequence: TGTGCCAGCAGCTCAAGACAGGGGGCCTCCTACGAGCAGTACTTC.